The 21 T cell receptor beta chains reported below all come from one sample, sequenced in a study of immune characterization of retroperitoneal liposarcoma. TCRdb passed the PCR reads through MiXCR, listing each CDR3 protein once. The sample has over 9,500 distinct CDR3 sequences, approximately 24% seen once; the top ten hold about 9.8%. Material for sequencing was blood. Receptors originate from a female donor with retroperitoneal liposarcoma.

The chain employs TRBV19 and TRBJ2-1; D unresolved. Germline V lookup: CDR1 LNHDA, CDR2 SQIVND (reference sequence). CDR3 length: 11 residues. Trimming stripped 4 bases from V and 8 bases from J, with 6 bases between. CDR3 sequence (DNA): TGTGCCAGTAGTAATGAGTATGAGCAGTTCTTC. Translated, it gives CASSNEYEQFF.

This clonotype was observed at least ten times. The CDR3 spells CASSLRTGNQETQFF. The CDR3 DNA is TGTGCCAGCAGCTTAAGGACAGGGAATCAAGAGACCCAGTTCTTC. This sequence joins TRBV7-2 and TRBJ2-1; TRBD1 aligns across 8 bases. Looked up from germline, CDR1 is SGHTA and CDR2 is FQGNSA. Trimming took 2 bases from V and 13 from J; bases not matched to a gene: 13. This CDR3 has 15 residues.

This clonotype was seen a few times. A read error is possible here, since a much larger clone lies one base away. This rearrangement joins TRBV12-3 or TRBV12-4 to TRBJ2-1; tentatively, D is TRBD2 (7 bases). The J call may not be correct, given that the DNA end is closer to TRBJ2-5. The CDR3 is 13 amino acids. CDR3 protein: CASSRARGGTQYF. CDR3 nucleotide sequence: TGTGCCAGCAGTCGTGCAAGGGGGGGGACCCAGTACTTC.

The rearrangement uses TRBV11-3 and TRBJ2-5; TRBD1 aligns across 8 bases. The DNA end is more similar to TRBJ2-7, so the J call may be wrong. Germline loops: CDR1 SGHNT, CDR2 YENEEA. The length of the CDR3 is 14 residues. The CDR3 nucleotides read TGTGCCAGCAGCCTCCAGGGGGCCGACTACGAGCAGTACTTC. Protein product: CASSLQGADYEQYF.

V is TRBV4-1 and J is TRBJ1-1; weak D call: TRBD1 (6 bases). The length of the CDR3 is 14 residues. Germline CDR1 MGHRA, CDR2 YSYEKL. Trimming took off 3 bases at V and 1 base at J, with 9 bases between the two ends. The CDR3 sequence: CASSQGARNTEAFF. The CDR3 DNA follows: TGCGCCAGCAGCCAGGGGGCTCGGAACACTGAAGCTTTCTTT.

V and J are TRBV6-1 and TRBJ2-1, with D unresolved. Judging by the DNA end, TRBJ2-7 fits better; the J call may be wrong. The CDR3 contains 14 residues. The V gene's germline CDR1 is MNHNS and CDR2 SASEGT. CDR3: CASSEGRIGYEQYF. CDR3 bases: TGTGCCAGCAGTGAGGGCAGAATTGGCTACGAGCAGTACTTC.

This chain joins TRBV6-9 and TRBJ2-7; 9 bases align to TRBD2. V shed 2 bases, J shed 0 bases, and the junction held 8 bases outside the gene matches. The CDR3 covers 17 residues. Germline lookup yields CDR1 MNHGY and CDR2 SVAAGI. The CDR3 DNA follows: TGTGCCAGCAGTTATGTAGCGGGAGACTGGAGCTCCTACGAGCAGTACTTC. Translated: CASSYVAGDWSSYEQYF.

This clonotype rates as medium-sized. The chain is built from TRBV12-3 or TRBV12-4 and TRBJ2-7; possible D gene TRBD2, 5 bases. The ends were cut back, 1 base at V and 0 bases at J, with 10 bases in the middle. The length of the CDR3 is 15 residues. The DNA for the CDR3 is TGTGCCAGCAGTTTAGTAGGCGGGCCCTCCTACGAGCAGTACTTC. Its translation is CASSLVGGPSYEQYF.

At least ten counts were recorded for this clonotype. The chain joins TRBV7-8 to TRBJ2-2; 10 nucleotides align to TRBD1. The CDR3 runs to 15 residues. Germline loops: CDR1 SGHVS, CDR2 FQNEAQ. V shed 5 bases and J 6 bases; nucleotides not matched to a gene: 6. CDR3 bases: TGTGCCAGCAGCCTGGGACAGGGGTTTGCCGGGGAGCTGTTTTTT. Its translation is CASSLGQGFAGELFF.

This clonotype is labeled large. The chain has TRBV10-1 and TRBJ2-1; D ambiguous. The V end was cut by 0 bases, the J end by 9 bases, with 12 bases between. The CDR3 has 14 amino acids. CDR1 WNHNN and CDR2 SYGVQD come from the germline V gene (reference sequence). DNA for the CDR3: TGCGCCAGCAGTGAGTCGAGCTTTTCCGGTGAGCAGTTCTTC. This encodes CASSESSFSGEQFF.

This chain joins TRBV6-1 and TRBJ2-1, with TRBD2 as a possible D gene (5 bases). The end of the DNA aligns better with TRBJ2-7, so the J call may be wrong. CDR3 length: 13 amino acids. Germline CDR1 is MNHNS and CDR2 is SASEGT. The CDR3 loop is CASRVPYTGEQYF. CDR3 DNA: TGTGCCAGCAGAGTGCCCTACACGGGGGAGCAGTACTTC.

In its sample, this clonotype was seen a few times. The chain joins TRBV5-1 to TRBJ2-5; D gene unclear. Germline CDR1 reads SGHRS; CDR2 reads YFSETQ. Trimming took 4 bases from V and 5 from J, leaving 12 bases between them. This CDR3 comprises 13 residues. The CDR3: CASSPQTRETQYF. CDR3 nucleotides: TGCGCCAGCAGCCCCCAGACGAGGGAGACCCAGTACTTC.

On this clonotype: Just one base apart from a much larger clone, this may be a read error. The CDR3 DNA is TGTGCCAGCGGGCACTTGAATAGCGCGTACGAGCAGTTCTTC. It translates to CASGHLNSAYEQFF. The chain links TRBV7-6 to TRBJ2-1, with D maybe TRBD2 (5 bases). The CDR3 covers 14 residues. Trimming cost V 8 bases and J 10 bases, with 21 bases left between them. Germline-derived CDR1 and CDR2 are SGHVS and FNYEAQ.

This chain joins TRBV6-6 and TRBJ2-1; D may be TRBD2 (6 bases). The J call may be in error: the DNA end matches TRBJ2-7 better. Looked up from germline, CDR1 is MNHNY and CDR2 is SVGAGI (reference sequence). The length of the CDR3 is 13 residues. CDR3 in DNA: TGTGCCAGCAGTTACTCAGGGGAGGATGAGCAGTACTTC. It translates to CASSYSGEDEQYF.

In its sample, this clonotype ranks as medium-sized. CDR3 loop: CASSLPQGRKEETQYF. The CDR3 region has the DNA TGTGCCAGCAGCTTACCCCAGGGAAGGAAGGAAGAGACCCAGTACTTC. This chain joins TRBV11-2 and TRBJ2-5; D may be TRBD1 (5 bases). CDR1 is SGHAT and CDR2 is FQNNGV in the germline V gene. V shed 2 bases and J shed 3 bases, with 16 bases lying between them. The CDR3 contains 16 residues.

V gene TRBV12-3 or TRBV12-4 combines with J gene TRBJ2-1; 9 bases are shared with TRBD1. The J call is uncertain, as TRBJ2-7 better fits the DNA end. The CDR3 is made up of 14 amino acids. CDR3 region: CASSFQDRGVEQYF. The CDR3 nucleotides are TGTGCCAGCAGTTTTCAGGACAGGGGCGTCGAGCAGTACTTC.

Judged by abundance, this clonotype is medium-sized (0.01 to 0.1%). This CDR3 is CASSFGQGQETQYF. The DNA for the CDR3 is TGTGCCAGCAGTTTCGGCCAGGGTCAGGAGACCCAGTACTTC. The chain is built from TRBV12-3 or TRBV12-4 and TRBJ2-5; D might be TRBD1 (5 bases). This CDR3 contains 14 residues. Trimming took 3 bases from V and 5 from J, leaving 13 bases between them.

V is TRBV18 and J is TRBJ1-1; TRBD1 aligns across 8 bases. J gave up 0 bases and V 4 bases, and 1 base lay outside the gene matches. Germline CDR1 and CDR2: KGHSH and LQKENI. CDR3 length: 14 amino acids. CDR3 residues: CASSQQGVNTEAFF. CDR3 nucleotide sequence: TGTGCCAGCTCACAACAGGGGGTGAACACTGAAGCTTTCTTT.

Remarks on this clonotype: The conserved phenylalanine or tryptophan normally closing the CDR3 is absent here, so this likely arose from a read error. CDR3 bases: TGCGCCAGCAGTGAGTCGAACAGGGCGGAGACCCAGTACTCC. The encoded protein is CASSESNRAETQYS. The chain uses TRBV10-2 and TRBJ2-5; perhaps TRBD1 as D (6 bases). Between the trimmed V and J ends, which lost 0 bases and 5 bases, there was a span of 10 bases. Per the germline V gene, CDR1 is WSHSY and CDR2 is SAAADI. The CDR3 is made up of 14 amino acids.

This clonotype was seen ten or more times. V and J are TRBV12-3 or TRBV12-4 and TRBJ2-4, with TRBD2 as a possible D gene (5 bases). This CDR3 region has 16 residues. V was clipped by 7 bases and J by 3 bases, with 19 bases between them. The DNA for the CDR3 is TGTGCCAGCACCCCCGCGGGTCCGACGGGCAAAAACATTCAGTACTTC. It yields the protein CASTPAGPTGKNIQYF.

This clonotype counts as medium-sized (0.01 to 0.1%). V usage is TRBV6-1 and J usage is TRBJ1-1, with D unclear. This CDR3 has 15 amino acids. The germline V gene encodes CDR1 MNHNS and CDR2 SASEGT. Trimming stripped 5 bases from V and 0 bases from J, with 13 bases between. The CDR3 sequence: CASSPSGRMNTEAFF. The CDR3 region has the DNA TGTGCCAGCAGTCCAAGTGGGCGGATGAACACTGAAGCTTTCTTT.